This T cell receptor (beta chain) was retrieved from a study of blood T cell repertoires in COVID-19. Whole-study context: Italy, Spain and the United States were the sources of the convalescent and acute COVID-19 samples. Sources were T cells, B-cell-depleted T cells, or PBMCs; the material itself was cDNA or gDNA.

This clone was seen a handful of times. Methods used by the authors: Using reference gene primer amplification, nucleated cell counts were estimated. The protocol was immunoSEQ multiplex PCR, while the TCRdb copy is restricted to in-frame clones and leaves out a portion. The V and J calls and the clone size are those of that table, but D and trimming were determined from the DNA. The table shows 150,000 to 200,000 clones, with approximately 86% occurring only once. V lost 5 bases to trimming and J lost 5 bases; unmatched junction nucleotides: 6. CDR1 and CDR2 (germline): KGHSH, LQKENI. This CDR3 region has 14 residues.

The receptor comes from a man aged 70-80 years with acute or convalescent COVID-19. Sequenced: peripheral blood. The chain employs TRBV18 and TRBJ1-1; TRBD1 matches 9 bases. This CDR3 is CASSWIGQGTEAFF. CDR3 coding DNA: TGTGCCAGCTCATGGATCGGACAGGGGACTGAAGCTTTCTTT.